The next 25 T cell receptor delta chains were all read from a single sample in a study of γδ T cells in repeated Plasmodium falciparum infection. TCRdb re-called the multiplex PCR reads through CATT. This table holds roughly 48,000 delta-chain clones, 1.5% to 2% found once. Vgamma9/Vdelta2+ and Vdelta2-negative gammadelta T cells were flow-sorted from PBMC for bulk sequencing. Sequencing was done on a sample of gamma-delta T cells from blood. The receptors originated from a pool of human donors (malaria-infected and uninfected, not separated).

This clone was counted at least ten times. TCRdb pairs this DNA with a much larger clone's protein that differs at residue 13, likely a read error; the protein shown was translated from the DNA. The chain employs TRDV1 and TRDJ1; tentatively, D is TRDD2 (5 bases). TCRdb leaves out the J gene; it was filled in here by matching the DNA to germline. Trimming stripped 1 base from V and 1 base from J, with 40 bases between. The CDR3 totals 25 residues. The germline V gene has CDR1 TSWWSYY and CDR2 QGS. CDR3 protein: CALGEPRKPYPLPRATIRSTDKLIF. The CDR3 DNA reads TGTGCTCTTGGGGAACCCCGGAAACCCTACCCTTTACCCCGTGCCACCATTAGGAGCACCGATAAACTCATCTTT.

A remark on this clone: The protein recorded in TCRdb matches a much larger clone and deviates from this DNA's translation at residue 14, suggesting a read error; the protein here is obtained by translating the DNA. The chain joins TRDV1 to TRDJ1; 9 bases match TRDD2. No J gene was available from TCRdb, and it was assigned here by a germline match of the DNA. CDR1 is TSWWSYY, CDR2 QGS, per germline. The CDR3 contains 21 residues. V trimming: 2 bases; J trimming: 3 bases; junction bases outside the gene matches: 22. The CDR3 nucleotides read TGTGCTCTTGGGGAAGGGATCACCTTCCTACGACGCCACCGGGCATCCGATAAACTCATCTTT. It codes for CALGEGITFLRRHRASDKLIF.

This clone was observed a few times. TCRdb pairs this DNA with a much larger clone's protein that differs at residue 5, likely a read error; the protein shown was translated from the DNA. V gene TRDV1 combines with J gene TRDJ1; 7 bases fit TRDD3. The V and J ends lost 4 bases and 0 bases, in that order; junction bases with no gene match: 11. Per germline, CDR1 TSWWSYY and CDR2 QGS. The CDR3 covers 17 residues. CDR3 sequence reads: CALGGLRGILYTDKLIF. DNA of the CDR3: TGTGCTCTTGGGGGCCTACGTGGGATACTTTACACCGATAAACTCATCTTT.

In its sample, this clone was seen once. CDR3 DNA sequence: TGTGCTCTTGGGGAAGGGGTGGGACCGCGGAGCTACTGGGGGATACGGGAACTCATCTTT. Translation gives CALGEGVGPRSYWGIRELIF. This rearrangement joins TRDV1 to TRDJ1, with TRDD3 matching over 13 bases. No J gene was available from TCRdb, and it was assigned here by a germline match of the DNA. Germline loops: CDR1 TSWWSYY, CDR2 QGS. The CDR3 loop spans 20 amino acids. V lost 2 bases to trimming and J lost 9 bases; unmatched junction nucleotides: 21.

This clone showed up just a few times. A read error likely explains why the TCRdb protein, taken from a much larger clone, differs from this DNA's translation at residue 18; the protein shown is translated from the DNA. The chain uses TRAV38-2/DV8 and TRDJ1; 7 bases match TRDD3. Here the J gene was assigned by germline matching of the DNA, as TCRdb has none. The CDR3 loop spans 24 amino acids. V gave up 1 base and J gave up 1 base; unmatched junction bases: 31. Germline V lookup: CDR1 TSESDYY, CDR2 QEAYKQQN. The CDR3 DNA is TGTGCTTATAGGAGCACCCCGCGGCTACGTGGCCTCCCTGGGGGCCGGCCTCTCACCGATAAACTCATCTTT. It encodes CAYRSTPRLRGLPGGRPLTDKLIF.

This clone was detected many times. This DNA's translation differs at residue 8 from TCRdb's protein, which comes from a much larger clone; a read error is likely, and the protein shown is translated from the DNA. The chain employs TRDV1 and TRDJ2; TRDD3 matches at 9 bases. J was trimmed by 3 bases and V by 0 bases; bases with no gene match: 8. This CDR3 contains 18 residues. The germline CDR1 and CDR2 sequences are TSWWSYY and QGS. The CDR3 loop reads CALGELQVGDILTAQLFF. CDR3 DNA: TGTGCTCTTGGGGAACTCCAGGTGGGGGATATCCTGACAGCACAACTCTTCTTT.

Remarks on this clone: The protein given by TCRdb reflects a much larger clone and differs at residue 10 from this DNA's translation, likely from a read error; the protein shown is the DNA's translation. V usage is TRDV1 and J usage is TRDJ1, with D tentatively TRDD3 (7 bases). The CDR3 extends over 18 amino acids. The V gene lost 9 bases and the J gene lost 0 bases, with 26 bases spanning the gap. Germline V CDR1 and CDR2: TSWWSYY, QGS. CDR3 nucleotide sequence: TGTGCTCTCCTACCGTCCTACGGGGGATGCGGGTACACCGATAAACTCATCTTT. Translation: CALLPSYGGCGYTDKLIF.

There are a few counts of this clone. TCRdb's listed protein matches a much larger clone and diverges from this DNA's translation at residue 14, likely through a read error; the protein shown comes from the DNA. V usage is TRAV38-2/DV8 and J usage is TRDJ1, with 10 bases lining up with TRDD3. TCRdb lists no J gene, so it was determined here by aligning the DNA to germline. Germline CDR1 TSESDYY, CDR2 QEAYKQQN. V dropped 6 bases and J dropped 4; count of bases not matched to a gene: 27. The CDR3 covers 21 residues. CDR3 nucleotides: TGTGCTTATACTGTGAAGATTAGTCGCGGGGACTGGGGGATGCGATGCGATAAACTCATCTTT. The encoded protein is CAYTVKISRGDWGMRCDKLIF.

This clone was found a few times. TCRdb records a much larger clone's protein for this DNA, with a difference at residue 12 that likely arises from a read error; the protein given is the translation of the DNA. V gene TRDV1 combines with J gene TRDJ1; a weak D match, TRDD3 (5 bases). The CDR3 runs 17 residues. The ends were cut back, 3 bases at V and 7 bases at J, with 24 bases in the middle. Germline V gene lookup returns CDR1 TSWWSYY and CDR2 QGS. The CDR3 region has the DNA TGTGCTCTTGGGGACCTCCCAGGGGGCCCCGGCATGGCTAAACTCATCTTT. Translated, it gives CALGDLPGGPGMAKLIF.

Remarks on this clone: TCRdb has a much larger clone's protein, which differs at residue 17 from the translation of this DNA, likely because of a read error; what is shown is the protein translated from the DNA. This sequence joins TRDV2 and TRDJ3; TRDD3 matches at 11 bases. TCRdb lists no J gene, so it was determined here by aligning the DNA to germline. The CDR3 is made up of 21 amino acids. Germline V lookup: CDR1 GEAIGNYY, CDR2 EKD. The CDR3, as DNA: TGTGCCTGTGACACGGCCCTGTTGATTGGGGGATACGCCTGGGACACCCAACAGATGTTTTTC. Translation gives CACDTALLIGGYAWDTQQMFF.

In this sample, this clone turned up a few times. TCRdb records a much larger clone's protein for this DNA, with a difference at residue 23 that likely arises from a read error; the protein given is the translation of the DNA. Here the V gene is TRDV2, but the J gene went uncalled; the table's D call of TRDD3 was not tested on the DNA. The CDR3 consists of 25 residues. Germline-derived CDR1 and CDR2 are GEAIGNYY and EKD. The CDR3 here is CACDTGVSDTYWGIRHSWDTRQVFF. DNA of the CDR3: TGTGCCTGTGACACCGGAGTTTCCGACACATACTGGGGGATCCGACATTCCTGGGACACCCGACAGGTGTTTTTC.

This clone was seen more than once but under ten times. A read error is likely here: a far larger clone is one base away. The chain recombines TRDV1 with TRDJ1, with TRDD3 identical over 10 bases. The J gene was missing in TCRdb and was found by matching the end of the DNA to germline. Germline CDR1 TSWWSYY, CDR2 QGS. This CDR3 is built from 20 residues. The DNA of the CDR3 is TGTGCCCTTGGGGCCATGAGGACGAGGGGGATACGCTTGTCTACCGATAAACTCATCTTT. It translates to CALGAMRTRGIRLSTDKLIF.

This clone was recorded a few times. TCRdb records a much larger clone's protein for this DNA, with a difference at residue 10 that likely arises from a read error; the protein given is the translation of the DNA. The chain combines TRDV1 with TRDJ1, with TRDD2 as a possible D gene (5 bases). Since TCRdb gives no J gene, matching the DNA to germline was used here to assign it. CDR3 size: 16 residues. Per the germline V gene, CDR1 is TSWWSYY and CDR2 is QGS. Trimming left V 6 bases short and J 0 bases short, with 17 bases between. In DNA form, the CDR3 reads TGTGCTCTTGGAGAGCCTTTTCCTCCTCACACCGATAAACTCATCTTT. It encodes CALGEPFPPHTDKLIF.

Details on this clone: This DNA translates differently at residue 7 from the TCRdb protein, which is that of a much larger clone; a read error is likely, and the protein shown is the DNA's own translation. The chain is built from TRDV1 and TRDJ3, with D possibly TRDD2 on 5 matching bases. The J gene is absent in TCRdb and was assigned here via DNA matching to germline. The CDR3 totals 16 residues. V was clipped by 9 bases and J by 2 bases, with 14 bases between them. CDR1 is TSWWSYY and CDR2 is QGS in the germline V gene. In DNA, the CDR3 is TGTGCTCTAAACCTACGGCGCACCTGGGACACCCGACAGATGTTTTTC. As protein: CALNLRRTWDTRQMFF.

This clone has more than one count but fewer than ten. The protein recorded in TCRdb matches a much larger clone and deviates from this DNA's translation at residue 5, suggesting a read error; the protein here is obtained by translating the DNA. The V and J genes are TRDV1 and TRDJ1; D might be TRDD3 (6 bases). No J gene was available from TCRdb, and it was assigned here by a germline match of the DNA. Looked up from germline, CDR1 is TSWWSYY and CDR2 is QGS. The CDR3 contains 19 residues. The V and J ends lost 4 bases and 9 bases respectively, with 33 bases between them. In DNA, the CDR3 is TGTGCTCTTGGGGGATTCTCTAAAAGATTCCGTACTGGGTTTAAGGAACTCATCTTT. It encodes CALGGFSKRFRTGFKELIF.

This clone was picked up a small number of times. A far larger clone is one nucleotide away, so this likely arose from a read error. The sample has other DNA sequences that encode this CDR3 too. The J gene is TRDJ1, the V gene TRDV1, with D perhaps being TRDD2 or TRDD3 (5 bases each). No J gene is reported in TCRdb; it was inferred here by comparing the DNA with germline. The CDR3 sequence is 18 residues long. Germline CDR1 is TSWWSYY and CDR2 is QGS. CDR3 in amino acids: CALGQGFRVVPWADKLIF. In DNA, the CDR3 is TGCGCTCTTGGCCAAGGCTTCCGGGTCGTCCCCTGGGCCGATAAACTCATCTTT.

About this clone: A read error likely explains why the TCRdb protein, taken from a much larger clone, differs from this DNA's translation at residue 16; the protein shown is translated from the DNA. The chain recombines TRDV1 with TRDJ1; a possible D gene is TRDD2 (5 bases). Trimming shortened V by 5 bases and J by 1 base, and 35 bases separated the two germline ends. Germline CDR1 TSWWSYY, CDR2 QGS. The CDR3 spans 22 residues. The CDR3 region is CALGKSPSVGPNKTKSTDKLIF. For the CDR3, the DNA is TGTGCTCTTGGGAAATCCCCTTCGGTGGGACCGAATAAGACTAAGTCCACCGATAAACTCATCTTT.

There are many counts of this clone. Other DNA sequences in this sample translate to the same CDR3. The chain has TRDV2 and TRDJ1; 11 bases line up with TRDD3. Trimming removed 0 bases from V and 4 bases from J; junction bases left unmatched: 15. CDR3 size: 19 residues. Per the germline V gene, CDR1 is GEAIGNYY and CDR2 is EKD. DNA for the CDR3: TGTGCCTGTGACACCGTTGAGCCAGTACTGGGGGATAAGGGCGATAAACTCATCTTT. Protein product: CACDTVEPVLGDKGDKLIF.

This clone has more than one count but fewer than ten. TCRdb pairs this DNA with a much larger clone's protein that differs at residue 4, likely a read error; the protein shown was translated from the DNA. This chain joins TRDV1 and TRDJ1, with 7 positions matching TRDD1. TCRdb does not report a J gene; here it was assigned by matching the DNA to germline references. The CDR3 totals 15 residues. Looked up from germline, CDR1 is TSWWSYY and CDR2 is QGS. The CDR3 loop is CALEEIARPTDKLIF. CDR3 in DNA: TGTGCTCTTGAGGAAATAGCGAGGCCCACCGATAAACTCATCTTT.

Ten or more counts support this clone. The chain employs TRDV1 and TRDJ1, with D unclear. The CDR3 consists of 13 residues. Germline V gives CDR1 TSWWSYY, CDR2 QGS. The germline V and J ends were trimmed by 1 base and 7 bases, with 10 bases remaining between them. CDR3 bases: TGTGCTCTTGGGGAACCCCAAAGGATTAAACTCATCTTT. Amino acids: CALGEPQRIKLIF.

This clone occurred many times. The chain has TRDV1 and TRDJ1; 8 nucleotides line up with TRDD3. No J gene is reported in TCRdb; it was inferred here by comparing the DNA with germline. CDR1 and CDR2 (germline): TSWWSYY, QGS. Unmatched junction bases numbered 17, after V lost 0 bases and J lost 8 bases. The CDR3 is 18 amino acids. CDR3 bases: TGTGCTCTTGGGGAACTTCTTCGAGAGGGGGATAGTGCCGGGAAACTCATCTTT. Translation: CALGELLREGDSAGKLIF.

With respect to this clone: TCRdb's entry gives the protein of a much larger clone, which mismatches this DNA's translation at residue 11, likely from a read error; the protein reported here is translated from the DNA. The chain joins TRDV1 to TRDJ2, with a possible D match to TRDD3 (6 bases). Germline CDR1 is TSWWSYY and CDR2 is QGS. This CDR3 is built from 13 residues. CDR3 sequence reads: CALWGGLTAQPFF. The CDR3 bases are TGTGCTCTTTGGGGGGGACTGACAGCACAACCCTTCTTT.

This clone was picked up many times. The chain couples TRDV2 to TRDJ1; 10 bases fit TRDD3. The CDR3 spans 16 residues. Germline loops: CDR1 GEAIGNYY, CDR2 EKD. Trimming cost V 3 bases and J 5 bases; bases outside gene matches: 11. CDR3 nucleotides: TGTGCCTGTGACTACTGGGGGATTAAAGGAGGAGATAAACTCATCTTT. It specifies CACDYWGIKGGDKLIF.

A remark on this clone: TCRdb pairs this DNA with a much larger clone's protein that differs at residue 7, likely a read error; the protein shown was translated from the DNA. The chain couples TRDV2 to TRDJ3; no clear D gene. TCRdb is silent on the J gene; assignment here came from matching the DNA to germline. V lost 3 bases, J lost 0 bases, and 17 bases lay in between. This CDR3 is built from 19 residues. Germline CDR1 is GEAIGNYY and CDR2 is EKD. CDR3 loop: CACDAVQTLSSWDTRQMFF. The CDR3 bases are TGTGCCTGTGACGCCGTGCAGACTTTAAGCTCCTGGGACACCCGACAGATGTTTTTC.

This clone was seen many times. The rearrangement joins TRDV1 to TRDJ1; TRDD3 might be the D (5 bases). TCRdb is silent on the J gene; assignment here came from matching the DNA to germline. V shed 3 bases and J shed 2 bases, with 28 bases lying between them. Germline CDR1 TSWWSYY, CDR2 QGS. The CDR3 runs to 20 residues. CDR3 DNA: TGTGCTCTTGGGGACCGTTTAGGTTCCCCGTTACCGCGGGGGACCGATAAACTCATCTTT. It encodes CALGDRLGSPLPRGTDKLIF.